The entry below describes one T cell receptor beta chain. The data originate from a study of T cell changes during pregnancy in multiple sclerosis. The protocol was immunoSEQ multiplex PCR, while the TCRdb copy is restricted to in-frame clones and leaves out a portion. Counted here are about 93,000 clones, 85% to 95% occurring once; the ten biggest clones make up about 2%. Germline V gene sequence: CDR1 MNHEY, CDR2 SVGAGI. Trimming removed 6 bases at V and 0 bases at J, with 12 bases between. This CDR3 comprises 14 residues. The chain is built from TRBV6-5 and TRBJ2-7, with a possible D match to TRBD1 (6 bases). This specimen consisted of peripheral blood, obtained after pregnancy. The receptor was derived from a female donor with multiple sclerosis, enrolled in a pregnancy study. In nucleotides, the CDR3 is TGTGCCAGCAGACCGAGACAGGACTCCTACGAGCAGTACTTC. Protein sequence: CASRPRQDSYEQYF.